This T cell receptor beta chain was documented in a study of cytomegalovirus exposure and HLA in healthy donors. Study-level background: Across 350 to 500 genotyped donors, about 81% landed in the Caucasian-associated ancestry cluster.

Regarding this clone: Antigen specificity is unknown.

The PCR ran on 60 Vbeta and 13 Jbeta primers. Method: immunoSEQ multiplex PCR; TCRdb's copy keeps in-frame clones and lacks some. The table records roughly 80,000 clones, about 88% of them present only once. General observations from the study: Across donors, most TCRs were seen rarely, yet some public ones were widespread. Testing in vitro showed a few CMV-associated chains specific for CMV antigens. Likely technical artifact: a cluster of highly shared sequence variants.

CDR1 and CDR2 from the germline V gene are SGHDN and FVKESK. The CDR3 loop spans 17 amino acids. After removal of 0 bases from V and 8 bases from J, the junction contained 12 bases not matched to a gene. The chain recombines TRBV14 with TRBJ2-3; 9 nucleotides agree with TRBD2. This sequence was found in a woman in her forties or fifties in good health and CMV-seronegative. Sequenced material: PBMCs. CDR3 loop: CASSQDRASGTLGTQYF. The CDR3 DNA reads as TGTGCCAGCAGCCAAGATCGGGCTAGCGGGACGCTCGGTACGCAGTATTTT.